A selection of T cell receptor beta chains follows, all from one sample in a study of T-cell memory formation after mild COVID-19. TCRdb used MiXCR to reprocess the 5' RACE reads, holding one entry per CDR3 protein. Here the sample spans 50,000 or so distinct CDR3 sequences, 25% to 30% being singletons. Sample: PBMCs or a T cell subset sorted from them (not recorded which). All receptors derive from a man between 18 and 35 years old who had mild COVID-19 (a few samples of this study predate the infection). Cell type and time point are not known. The CDR3 runs from the conserved cysteine through the conserved F or W. Fields, in order: J gene, clone size, V gene, D gene, CDR3 protein, CDR3 DNA. A D gene is named only where the DNA matches it firmly. Clone size is shown for a subset of rows, as once, few, many or a class of expanded clone.

j_gene: TRBJ2-1; abundance: -; v_gene: TRBV7-9; d_gene: -; CDR3aa: CASSSQNLAPSYNEQFF; CDR3nt: TGTGCCAGCAGCTCGCAAAACCTAGCGCCCTCCTACAATGAGCAGTTCTTC
j_gene: TRBJ2-5; abundance: -; v_gene: TRBV6-5; d_gene: -; CDR3aa: CASSYARGRETQYF; CDR3nt: TGTGCCAGCAGTTACGCGCGGGGTAGAGAGACCCAGTACTTC
j_gene: TRBJ2-1; abundance: many; v_gene: TRBV6-6; d_gene: TRBD2; CDR3aa: CASSYYFGGVSYNEQFF; CDR3nt: TGTGCCAGCAGTTACTATTTCGGGGGGGTGTCCTACAATGAGCAGTTCTTC
j_gene: TRBJ2-3; abundance: -; v_gene: TRBV14; d_gene: TRBD2; CDR3aa: CASSQDRAGGGSTDTQYF; CDR3nt: TGTGCCAGCAGCCAAGACCGCGCGGGCGGGGGTAGCACAGATACGCAGTATTTT
j_gene: TRBJ2-5; abundance: few; v_gene: TRBV4-1; d_gene: TRBD2; CDR3aa: CASSQEVSGGETQYF; CDR3nt: TGCGCCAGCAGCCAAGAGGTCAGCGGGGGGGAGACCCAGTACTTC
j_gene: TRBJ2-2; abundance: -; v_gene: TRBV12-3/TRBV12-4; d_gene: -; CDR3aa: CASSLLGRNTGELFF; CDR3nt: TGTGCCAGCAGTTTATTAGGCAGGAACACCGGGGAGCTGTTTTTT
j_gene: TRBJ2-1; abundance: few; v_gene: TRBV4-1; d_gene: TRBD2; CDR3aa: CATRNSGAYNEQFF; CDR3nt: TGCGCGACCCGAAATAGCGGGGCTTACAATGAGCAGTTCTTC
j_gene: TRBJ2-2; abundance: -; v_gene: TRBV2; d_gene: -; CDR3aa: CARRHLNTGELFF; CDR3nt: TGTGCCAGAAGACACCTGAACACCGGGGAGCTGTTTTTT
j_gene: TRBJ2-1; abundance: few; v_gene: TRBV4-1; d_gene: TRBD2; CDR3aa: CASSPWSGGPNEQFF; CDR3nt: TGCGCCAGCAGCCCCTGGAGCGGGGGCCCCAATGAGCAGTTCTTC
j_gene: TRBJ2-2; abundance: -; v_gene: TRBV6-2/TRBV6-3; d_gene: TRBD2; CDR3aa: CASSWLAGRTGELFF; CDR3nt: TGTGCCAGCAGTTGGCTAGCGGGCCGCACCGGGGAGCTGTTTTTT
j_gene: TRBJ1-1; abundance: few; v_gene: TRBV12-3/TRBV12-4; d_gene: -; CDR3aa: CASSRGNTEAFF; CDR3nt: TGTGCCAGCAGCCGAGGAAACACTGAAGCTTTCTTT
j_gene: TRBJ1-1; abundance: few; v_gene: TRBV4-1; d_gene: -; CDR3aa: CASRDVEIMNTEAFF; CDR3nt: TGCGCCAGCCGGGACGTGGAAATTATGAACACTGAAGCTTTCTTT
j_gene: TRBJ2-3; abundance: -; v_gene: TRBV20-1; d_gene: TRBD2; CDR3aa: CSAPRGRSGGATDTQYF; CDR3nt: TGCAGTGCTCCTAGGGGCAGGAGCGGGGGGGCGACAGATACGCAGTATTTT
j_gene: TRBJ1-4; abundance: few; v_gene: TRBV4-1; d_gene: -; CDR3aa: CASSPPPATNEKLFF; CDR3nt: TGCGCCAGCAGCCCCCCGCCCGCAACTAATGAAAAACTGTTTTTT
j_gene: TRBJ2-2; abundance: few; v_gene: TRBV12-3/TRBV12-4; d_gene: TRBD1; CDR3aa: CASSLGLGTGNTGELFF; CDR3nt: TGTGCCAGCAGTTTAGGTCTCGGGACAGGGAACACCGGGGAGCTGTTTTTT
j_gene: TRBJ1-2; abundance: -; v_gene: TRBV19; d_gene: -; CDR3aa: CASSIVQGSAYGYTF; CDR3nt: TGTGCCAGTAGTATAGTGCAGGGGTCGGCGTATGGCTACACCTTC
j_gene: TRBJ2-1; abundance: few; v_gene: TRBV20-1; d_gene: -; CDR3aa: CSARDTGQRGGEQFF; CDR3nt: TGCAGTGCTAGAGATACTGGCCAGAGGGGTGGTGAGCAGTTCTTC
j_gene: TRBJ1-1; abundance: -; v_gene: TRBV13; d_gene: -; CDR3aa: CASSPGQNTEAFF; CDR3nt: TGTGCCAGCAGCCCGGGTCAGAACACTGAAGCTTTCTTT